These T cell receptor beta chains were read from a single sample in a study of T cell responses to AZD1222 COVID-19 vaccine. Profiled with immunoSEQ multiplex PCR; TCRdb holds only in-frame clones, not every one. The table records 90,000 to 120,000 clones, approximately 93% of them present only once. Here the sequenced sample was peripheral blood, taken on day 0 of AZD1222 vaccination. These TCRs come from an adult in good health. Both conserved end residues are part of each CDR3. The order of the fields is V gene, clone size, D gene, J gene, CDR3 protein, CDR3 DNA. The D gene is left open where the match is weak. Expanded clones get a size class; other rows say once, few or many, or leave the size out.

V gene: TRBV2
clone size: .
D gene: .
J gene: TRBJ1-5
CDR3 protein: CASSENSSDQPQHF
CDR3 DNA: TGTGCCAGCAGTGAAAACTCCAGCGATCAGCCCCAGCATTTT

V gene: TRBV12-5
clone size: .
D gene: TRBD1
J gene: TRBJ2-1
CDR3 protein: CASAETGQTYNEQFF
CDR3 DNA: TGTGCTAGTGCCGAGACGGGACAGACTTACAATGAGCAGTTCTTC

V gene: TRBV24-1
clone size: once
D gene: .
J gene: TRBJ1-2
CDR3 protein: CATSDSPWDTNYGYTF
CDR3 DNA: TGTGCCACCAGTGATTCCCCCTGGGACACCAACTATGGCTACACCTTC

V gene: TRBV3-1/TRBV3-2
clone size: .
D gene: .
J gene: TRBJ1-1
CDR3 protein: CASSQTDRKNTEAFF
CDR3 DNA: TGTGCCAGCAGCCAAACCGATAGAAAGAACACTGAAGCTTTCTTT

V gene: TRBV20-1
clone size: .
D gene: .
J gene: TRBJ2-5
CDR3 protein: CSALLGETQYF
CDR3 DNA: TGCAGTGCCCTCCTTGGGGAGACCCAGTACTTC

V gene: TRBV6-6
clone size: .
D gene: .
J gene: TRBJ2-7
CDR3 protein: CASGQGGNYEQYF
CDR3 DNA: TGTGCCAGCGGCCAAGGGGGGAACTACGAGCAGTACTTC

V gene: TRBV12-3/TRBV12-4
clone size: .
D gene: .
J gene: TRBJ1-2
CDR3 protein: CASSFGDYYGYTF
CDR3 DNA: TGTGCCAGCAGTTTCGGGGACTACTATGGCTACACCTTC

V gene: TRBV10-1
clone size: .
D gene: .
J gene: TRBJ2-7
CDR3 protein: CASSIPLDRTYEQYF
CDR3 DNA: TGCGCCAGCAGTATCCCCCTGGACAGAACCTACGAGCAGTACTTC

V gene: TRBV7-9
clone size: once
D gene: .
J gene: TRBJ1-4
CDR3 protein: CASSRRGNEKLFF
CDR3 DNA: TGTGCCAGCAGCCGCAGGGGTAATGAAAAACTGTTTTTT

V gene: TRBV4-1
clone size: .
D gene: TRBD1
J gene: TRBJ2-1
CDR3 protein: CASSQAGTVLYNEQFF
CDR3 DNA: TGCGCCAGCAGCCAAGCCGGGACAGTTCTTTACAATGAGCAGTTCTTC

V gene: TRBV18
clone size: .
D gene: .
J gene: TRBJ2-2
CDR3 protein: CASSPLGTTNTGELFF
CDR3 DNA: TGTGCCAGCTCACCCCTGGGAACTACGAACACCGGGGAGCTGTTTTTT

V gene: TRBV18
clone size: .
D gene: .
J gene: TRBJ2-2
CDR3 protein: CASSPPRQANTGELFF
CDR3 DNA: TGTGCCAGCTCACCACCTAGGCAGGCGAACACCGGGGAGCTGTTTTTT

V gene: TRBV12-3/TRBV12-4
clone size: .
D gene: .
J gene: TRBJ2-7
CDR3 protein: CASSLRTAYEQYF
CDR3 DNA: TGTGCCAGCAGTTTAAGGACAGCTTACGAGCAGTACTTC

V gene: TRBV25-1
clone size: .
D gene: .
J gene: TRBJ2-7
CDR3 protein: CASSGARQYF
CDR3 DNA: TGTGCCAGCAGTGGGGCAAGGCAGTACTTC

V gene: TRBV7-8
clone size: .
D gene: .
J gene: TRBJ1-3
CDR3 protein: CASSSRSGNTIYF
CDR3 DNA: TGTGCCAGCAGCAGCCGCTCTGGAAACACCATATATTTT

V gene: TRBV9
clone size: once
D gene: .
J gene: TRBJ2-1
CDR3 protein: CASSVARGEQFF
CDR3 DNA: TGTGCCAGCAGCGTAGCTCGAGGTGAGCAGTTCTTC

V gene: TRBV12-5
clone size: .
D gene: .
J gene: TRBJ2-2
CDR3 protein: CASGPEGGRELFF
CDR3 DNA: TGTGCTAGTGGTCCGGAGGGTGGAAGGGAGCTGTTTTTT

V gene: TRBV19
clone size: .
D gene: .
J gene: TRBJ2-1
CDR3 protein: CASAPDYATQFF
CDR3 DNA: TGTGCCAGTGCCCCCGACTATGCAACACAGTTCTTC

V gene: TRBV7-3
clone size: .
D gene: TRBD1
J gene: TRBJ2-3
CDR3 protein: CASSLTGAGDTQYF
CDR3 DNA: TGTGCCAGCAGCTTGACAGGGGCTGGAGATACGCAGTATTTT

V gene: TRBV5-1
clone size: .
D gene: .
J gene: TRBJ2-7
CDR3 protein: CASSLGGNGYEQYF
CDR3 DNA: TGCGCCAGCAGCTTGGGGGGGAATGGCTACGAGCAGTACTTC

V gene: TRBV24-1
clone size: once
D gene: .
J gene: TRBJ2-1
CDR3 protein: CATSDSDEQFF
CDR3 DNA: TGTGCCACCAGTGATTCGGATGAGCAGTTCTTC

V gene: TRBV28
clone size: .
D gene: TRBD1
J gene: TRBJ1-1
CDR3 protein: CASSYRGIDFF
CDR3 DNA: TGTGCCAGCAGCTACAGGGGGATCGATTTCTTT

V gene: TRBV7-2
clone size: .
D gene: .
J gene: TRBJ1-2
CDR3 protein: CASSAGGDGYGYTF
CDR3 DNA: TGTGCCAGCAGCGCGGGAGGTGACGGCTATGGCTACACCTTC

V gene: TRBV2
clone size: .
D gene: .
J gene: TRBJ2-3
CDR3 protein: CASSAESTSSHWYF
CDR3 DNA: TGTGCCAGCAGTGCTGAGTCCACAAGTTCCCACTGGTATTTT

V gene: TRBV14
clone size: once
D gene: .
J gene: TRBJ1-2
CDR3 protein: CASSQVRGSYGYTF
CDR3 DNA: TGTGCCAGCAGCCAAGTGAGGGGTTCCTATGGCTACACCTTC

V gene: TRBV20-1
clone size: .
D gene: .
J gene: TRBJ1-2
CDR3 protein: CSARGGYGYTF
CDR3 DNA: TGCAGTGCTAGAGGGGGGTATGGCTACACCTTC

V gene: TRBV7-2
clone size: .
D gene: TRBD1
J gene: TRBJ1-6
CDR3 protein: CASSQPGQYNSPLHF
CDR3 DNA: TGTGCCAGCAGCCAACCGGGACAGTATAATTCACCCCTCCACTTT

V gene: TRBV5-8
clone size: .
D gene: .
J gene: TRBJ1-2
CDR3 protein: CASSPRWGKLNGGYTF
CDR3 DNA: TGTGCCAGCAGCCCGAGGTGGGGCAAACTCAATGGAGGCTACACCTTC

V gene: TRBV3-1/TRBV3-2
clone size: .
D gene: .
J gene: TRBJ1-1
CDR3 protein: CASSQLFSPTEAFF
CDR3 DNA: TGTGCCAGCAGCCAACTCTTCTCCCCCACTGAAGCTTTCTTT

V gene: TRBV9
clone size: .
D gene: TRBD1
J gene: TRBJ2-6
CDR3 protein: CASSKTGGAYGANVLTF
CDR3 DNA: TGTGCCAGCAGCAAGACAGGGGGCGCGTATGGGGCCAACGTCCTGACTTTC

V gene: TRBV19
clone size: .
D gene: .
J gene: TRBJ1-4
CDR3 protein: CASSATSRGTNEKLFF
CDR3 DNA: TGTGCCAGTAGCGCGACCTCTCGGGGTACCAATGAAAAACTGTTTTTT

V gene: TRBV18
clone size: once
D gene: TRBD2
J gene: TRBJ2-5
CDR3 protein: CASSRSRGGETQYF
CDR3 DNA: TGTGCCAGCTCACGGTCGCGGGGGGGAGAGACCCAGTACTTC

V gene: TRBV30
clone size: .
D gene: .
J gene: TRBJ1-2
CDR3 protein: CAWSRFLEGSYTF
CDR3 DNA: TGTGCCTGGAGTCGTTTTTTGGAAGGGAGCTACACCTTC

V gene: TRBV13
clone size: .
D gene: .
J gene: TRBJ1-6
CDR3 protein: CASSFGPSSYNSPLHF
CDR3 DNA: TGTGCCAGCAGCTTTGGTCCAAGCTCCTATAATTCACCCCTCCACTTT

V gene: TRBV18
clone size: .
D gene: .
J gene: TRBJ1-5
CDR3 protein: CASSRTSNQPQHF
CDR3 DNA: TGTGCCAGCTCACGAACTAGCAATCAGCCCCAGCATTTT

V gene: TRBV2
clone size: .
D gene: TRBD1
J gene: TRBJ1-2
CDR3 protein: CASSSRQGRYGYTF
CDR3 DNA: TGTGCCAGCAGTAGTCGACAGGGGAGGTATGGCTACACCTTC

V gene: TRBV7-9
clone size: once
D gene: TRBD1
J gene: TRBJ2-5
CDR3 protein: CASSSSGTGVETQYF
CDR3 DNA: TGTGCCAGCAGCTCAAGCGGGACAGGGGTGGAGACCCAGTACTTC

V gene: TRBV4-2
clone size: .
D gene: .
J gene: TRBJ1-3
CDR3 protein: CASSQDPSGAGNTIYF
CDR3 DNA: TGTGCCAGCAGCCAAGACCCTTCAGGGGCAGGAAACACCATATATTTT